The sequence of this TCR beta chain was determined in a study of control samples from healthy donors and cancer patients. CDR1 and CDR2 (germline): MDHEN, SYDVKM. CDR3 length equals 11 residues. V was pared by 5 bases and J by 11 bases, with 12 bases between. Some clones are missing from TCRdb's copy, which holds only in-frame ones; the method was immunoSEQ multiplex PCR. The sample lists about 83,000 clones, 91% seen once, with 15% to 20% in the top ten. The chain carries TRBV28 and TRBJ1-1; D is undetermined. The source is a man aged 50-59 years in good health. Material: blood. The DNA for the CDR3 is TGTGCCAGCAGTACAGAAGCGGGTGCTTTCTTT. Protein: CASSTEAGAFF.